The 9 T cell receptor beta chains below all came from one sample that was sequenced in a study of T-cell memory formation after mild COVID-19. TCRdb redid the calling of the 5' RACE reads with MiXCR, one entry per CDR3 protein. The data contain about 290,000 distinct CDR3 sequences, roughly 15% of them singletons. Sequencing used PBMCs or a T cell subset sorted from them (not recorded which). These receptors were taken from a man between 18 and 29 years old who had mild COVID-19 (a few samples of this study predate the infection). Cell type and time point are not known.

The rearrangement joins TRBV5-1 to TRBJ2-5; a possible D gene is TRBD2 (7 bases). CDR3 size: 18 residues. CDR1 SGHRS and CDR2 YFSETQ come from the germline V gene. V gave up 2 bases and J gave up 5 bases, with 25 bases separating them. The CDR3, as DNA: TGCGCCAGCAGCTTAGGGCCTCCCATCGGGGGGCGAGGGGAGACCCAGTACTTC. It yields the protein CASSLGPPIGGRGETQYF. Full variable domain (missing parts from reference TRBV5-1 and TRBJ2-5): KAGVTQTPRYLIKTRGQQVTLSCSPISGHRSVSWYQQTPGQGLQFLFEYFSETQRNKGNFPGRFSGRQFSNSRSEMNVSTLELGDSALYLCASSLGPPIGGRGETQYFGPGTRLLVL.

This chain uses TRBV6-2 or TRBV6-3 with TRBJ2-1; tentative D call: TRBD1 (5 bases). V shed 2 bases and J shed 8 bases, with 10 bases lying between them. The CDR3 extends over 13 amino acids. Germline loops: CDR1 MNHEY, CDR2 SVGEGT. CDR3 in amino acids: CASSYGTGHEQFF. CDR3 DNA: TGTGCCAGCAGTTACGGCACAGGCCATGAGCAGTTCTTC.

The chain couples TRBV5-4 to TRBJ2-7, with a possible D match to TRBD2 (6 bases). Germline V lookup: CDR1 SGHNT, CDR2 YYREEE (reference sequence). V lost 4 bases, J lost 4 bases, and 12 bases lay in between. The CDR3 length is 13 residues. CDR3 coding DNA: TGTGCCAGCAGCCGAGGCGGGGAATACGAGCAGTACGTC. This gives the protein CASSRGGEYEQYV.

The chain carries TRBV20-1 and TRBJ1-2, with unresolved D. This CDR3 spans 15 amino acids. The V gene's germline CDR1 is DFQATT and CDR2 SNEGSKA (reference sequence). The V and J ends lost 0 bases and 0 bases respectively, with 11 bases between them. CDR3 sequence: CSARDLRSANYGYTF. The CDR3 DNA follows: TGCAGTGCTAGAGATCTGCGGTCAGCTAACTATGGCTACACCTTC.

The chain is built from TRBV6-5 and TRBJ2-1; TRBD1 matches 10 bases. CDR1 MNHEY and CDR2 SVGAGI come from the germline V gene. J lost 6 bases, V lost 6 bases, and 17 bases had no gene match. The CDR3 is 18 residues long. CDR3 sequence: CASRSGTGAYPRGNEQFF. CDR3 nucleotides: TGTGCCAGCAGATCCGGGACAGGGGCCTATCCGCGAGGCAATGAGCAGTTCTTC.

This clonotype has more than one count but fewer than ten. Written as DNA, the CDR3 is TGTGCCAGCAGCTTCACCCGGGTCGGTGAGCAGTTCTTC. Protein sequence: CASSFTRVGEQFF. The chain couples TRBV7-2 to TRBJ2-1; D unresolved. V was trimmed by 3 bases and J by 9 bases, leaving 12 bases between them. The length of the CDR3 is 13 residues. The germline CDR1 and CDR2 sequences are SGHTA and FQGNSA.

This clonotype was counted once. The chain combines TRBV6-5 with TRBJ2-7; unclear D gene. This CDR3 region has 14 residues. The V end was cut by 5 bases, the J end by 0 bases, with 11 bases between. Germline V gene lookup returns CDR1 MNHEY and CDR2 SVGAGI. The CDR3 reads CASSITISSYEQYF. For the CDR3, the DNA is TGTGCCAGCAGTATCACAATAAGCTCCTACGAGCAGTACTTC.

This clonotype was detected a few times. V gene TRBV14 combines with J gene TRBJ1-1, with D hard to call. This CDR3 is 12 amino acids long. Germline CDR1 is SGHDN and CDR2 is FVKESK. With 6 bases removed from V and 0 bases from J, the gap between germline ends came to 5 bases. The CDR3 DNA reads as TGTGCCAGCAGTCAGCTGAACACTGAAGCTTTCTTT. Encoded protein: CASSQLNTEAFF.

This clonotype was counted a few times. V and J are TRBV5-1 and TRBJ1-1; D call uncertain. Germline V gene data show CDR1 as SGHRS and CDR2 as YFSETQ. The CDR3 has 14 residues. The germline V and J ends were trimmed by 6 bases and 1 base, with 13 bases remaining between them. The DNA for the CDR3 is TGCGCCAGCATGGATTTGCGAACGAACACTGAAGCTTTCTTT. It yields the protein CASMDLRTNTEAFF.